Following are 13 T cell receptor beta chains from one sample sequenced in a study of PD-L1 blockade in urothelial cancer. Clones were sequenced by immunoSEQ multiplex PCR, and TCRdb holds only the in-frame ones, with some missing. The sample has about 45,000 clones; approximately 82% are singletons. Time point defined: peripheral blood 6 weeks after treatment start. The source material was PBMCs, sampled around atezolizumab (anti-PD-L1) treatment. These receptors all come from a man in his sixties with urothelial cancer.

The chain recombines TRBV30 with TRBJ1-5; 9 bases align to TRBD1. The CDR3 length is 14 residues. CDR1 and CDR2 from the germline V gene are GTSNPN and SVGIG (reference sequence). J gave up 5 bases and V 5 bases, and 7 bases lay outside the gene matches. CDR3 residues: CAWDSTGGHQPQHF. DNA of the CDR3: TGTGCCTGGGATTCGACAGGGGGTCATCAGCCCCAGCATTTT.

The chain combines TRBV25-1 with TRBJ1-6; TRBD1 matches at 7 bases. Losses at the gene ends were 3 bases for V and 7 bases for J; bases not matched to a gene: 3. Germline CDR1 is MGHDK and CDR2 is SYGVNS. The CDR3 contains 14 residues. For the CDR3, the DNA is TGTGCCAGCAGTGACCGGGACAGAAATTCACCCCTCCACTTT. Protein sequence: CASSDRDRNSPLHF.

This rearrangement joins TRBV7-9 to TRBJ2-7; 10 nucleotides agree with TRBD2. The CDR3 consists of 16 residues. With 0 bases clipped from V and 3 bases from J, the junction kept 5 bases outside the gene matches. The germline V gene has CDR1 SEHNR and CDR2 FQNEAQ (reference sequence). The CDR3 is CASSLAVSGRDYEQYF. In DNA form, the CDR3 reads TGTGCCAGCAGCTTAGCGGTAAGCGGGAGGGACTACGAGCAGTACTTC.

The chain couples TRBV30 to TRBJ2-4, with 8 bases that match TRBD1. This CDR3 has 11 residues. Germline V gene sequence: CDR1 GTSNPN, CDR2 SVGIG (reference sequence). The CDR3 spells CALDRVNIQYF. The CDR3 DNA reads as TGTGCATTGGACAGGGTGAACATTCAGTACTTC.

V usage is TRBV6-1 and J usage is TRBJ1-5, with 9 positions matching TRBD1. CDR1 MNHNS and CDR2 SASEGT come from the germline V gene. The CDR3 consists of 18 residues. Losses at the gene ends were 4 bases for V and 4 bases for J; bases not matched to a gene: 14. The CDR3 nucleotides are TGTGCCAGCAGTGGCTCCGGGACAGGGCGTCTAAGGAATCAGCCCCAGCATTTT. Protein sequence: CASSGSGTGRLRNQPQHF.

The rearrangement uses TRBV10-3 and TRBJ1-3; D gene ambiguous. In germline, CDR1 is ENHRY, CDR2 SYGVKD. V lost 4 bases and J 0 bases, leaving 7 bases between the germline ends. CDR3 length: 14 residues. In DNA form, the CDR3 reads TGTGCCATCAGTGTCAGTTCCTCTGGAAACACCATATATTTT. Its protein product is CAISVSSSGNTIYF.

The table lists this clone with a count of one. This chain joins TRBV7-2 and TRBJ1-2, with a tentative D call TRBD1 (6 bases). The CDR3 covers 13 residues. The V end lost 3 bases, the J end lost 8 bases, and 13 bases lay between the germline ends. Per the germline V gene, CDR1 is SGHTA and CDR2 is FQGNSA. The CDR3 sequence: CASSFGGQRGYTF. The CDR3 DNA reads TGTGCCAGCAGCTTCGGGGGGCAGCGGGGCTACACCTTC.

This clone was observed once. V and J are TRBV16 and TRBJ2-3, with 13 bases matching TRBD2. Germline V gene sequence: CDR1 KGHSY, CDR2 FQNENV. The ends lost 3 bases at V and 4 bases at J; junction bases unmatched: 19. This CDR3 contains 21 residues. This CDR3 reads CASSQGDGTSGRAFEADTQYF. The CDR3 region has the DNA TGTGCCAGCAGCCAGGGGGATGGAACTAGCGGGAGGGCGTTCGAGGCAGATACGCAGTATTTT.

The chain couples TRBV2 to TRBJ1-2, with D possibly matching TRBD1 (5 bases). The germline V gene has CDR1 SNHLY and CDR2 FYNNEI. The CDR3 runs 13 residues. V shed 3 bases and J shed 6 bases, with 11 bases lying between them. CDR3 DNA sequence: TGTGCCAGCAGTGAGGGTAGGGGTGATGGCTACACCTTC. It is translated as CASSEGRGDGYTF.

This rearrangement joins TRBV10-3 to TRBJ1-4, with TRBD1 identical over 9 bases. The length of the CDR3 is 14 residues. CDR1 and CDR2 from the germline V gene are ENHRY and SYGVKD. V shed 2 bases, J shed 7 bases, and the junction held 2 bases outside the gene matches. CDR3 protein: CAISEGTGSEKLFF. The CDR3 nucleotides read TGTGCCATCAGTGAGGGGACAGGGTCTGAAAAACTGTTTTTT.

The gene calls are TRBV15 and TRBJ2-2; no clear D. CDR1 is LNHNV and CDR2 is YYDKDF in the germline V gene (reference sequence). V lost 5 bases, J lost 0 bases, and 16 bases lay in between. CDR3 size: 17 residues. The CDR3 DNA follows: TGTGCCACCAGCCCTGCGCGCGGAACCTCGAACACCGGGGAGCTGTTTTTT. It codes for CATSPARGTSNTGELFF.

This chain joins TRBV5-1 and TRBJ1-4; D perhaps matches TRBD1 (5 bases). CDR3 size: 14 residues. Per germline, CDR1 SGHRS and CDR2 YFSETQ. Between the trimmed V and J ends, which lost 0 bases and 8 bases, there was a span of 11 bases. The CDR3 loop is CASSLDQGGEKLFF. The CDR3 DNA is TGCGCCAGCAGCTTGGACCAGGGAGGGGAAAAACTGTTTTTT.

This clone has a single count. The chain recombines TRBV28 with TRBJ2-1; a weak D match, TRBD2 (5 bases). Germline V gene data show CDR1 as MDHEN and CDR2 as SYDVKM. The CDR3 totals 14 residues. V was cut by 3 bases and J by 3 bases, with 9 bases left in between. This chain's CDR3 is CASSFVRDYNEQFF. The CDR3 coding sequence is TGTGCCAGCAGTTTTGTTCGGGACTACAATGAGCAGTTCTTC.